Following are 15 T cell receptor beta chains from one sample sequenced in a study of early stage breast cancer tumors. Method: immunoSEQ multiplex PCR; TCRdb's copy keeps in-frame clones and lacks some. Here the sample spans approximately 4,800 clones, about 56% being singletons. Sequenced material: breast tumor tissue. The receptors originated from a person aged 45-60 years with breast cancer.

This chain links TRBV27 with TRBJ1-2, with D perhaps TRBD1 (5 bases). The CDR3 loop spans 13 amino acids. The germline gives CDR1 MNHEY, CDR2 SMNVEV (reference sequence). The ends were cut back, 5 bases at V and 4 bases at J, with 11 bases in the middle. The CDR3 loop reads CASSVQGPYGYTF. The CDR3 coding sequence is TGTGCCAGCAGTGTTCAGGGTCCCTATGGCTACACCTTC.

Sample share makes this clone medium-sized (0.01 to 0.1%). The chain is built from TRBV18 and TRBJ2-3; a possible D gene is TRBD2 (7 bases). Trimming cost V 3 bases and J 0 bases, with 13 bases left between them. Germline V lookup: CDR1 KGHSH, CDR2 LQKENI. CDR3 length: 16 residues. CDR3 coding DNA: TGTGCCAGCTCACCCCTAGGGGGAGGGAGCACAGATACGCAGTATTTT. This sequence encodes CASSPLGGGSTDTQYF.

This chain links TRBV11-2 with TRBJ2-5; TRBD1 agrees at 7 bases. Per germline, CDR1 SGHAT and CDR2 FQNNGV. CDR3 size: 15 residues. The junction had 13 bases not matched to a gene; V was cut back by 6 bases and J by 6 bases. This CDR3 is CASSSDREIWKTQYF. The CDR3 nucleotides are TGTGCCAGCAGTTCCGACAGGGAGATTTGGAAGACCCAGTACTTC.

This clone appeared a few times. The V call is TRBV6-6, the J call TRBJ1-5, with 9 nucleotides matching TRBD1. With V trimmed by 6 bases and J by 5 bases, 5 bases remained unmatched. From germline, CDR1 is MNHNY and CDR2 SVGAGI (reference sequence). The CDR3 runs to 14 residues. The CDR3 bases are TGTGCCAGCAGCCCGACAGGGGGAGATCAGCCCCAGCATTTT. Translated: CASSPTGGDQPQHF.

This clone is classed as medium-sized. The chain has TRBV6-1 and TRBJ1-1; 7 positions match TRBD1. The CDR3 runs 14 residues. Trimming took 8 bases from V and 0 from J; bases not matched to a gene: 6. The germline V gene encodes CDR1 MNHNS and CDR2 SASEGT. The DNA of the CDR3 is TGTGCCAGCGGGTTCACAGGGGTGAACACTGAAGCTTTCTTT. Its translation: CASGFTGVNTEAFF.

The rearrangement uses TRBV27 and TRBJ2-5; possibly TRBD1 for D (6 bases). Germline V lookup: CDR1 MNHEY, CDR2 SMNVEV (reference sequence). Trimming removed 6 bases from V and 7 bases from J, with 12 bases in between. This CDR3 is 12 amino acids long. In DNA form, the CDR3 reads TGTGCCAGCAGACAGGGTGGGGGGACCCAGTACTTC. As protein: CASRQGGGTQYF.

The chain uses TRBV19 and TRBJ1-1; tentative D call: TRBD1 (5 bases). Germline lookup yields CDR1 LNHDA and CDR2 SQIVND (reference sequence). V lost 1 base to trimming and J lost 5 bases, with 17 bases between them. CDR3 length: 16 amino acids. The CDR3 region has the DNA TGTGCCAGTAGTATAGTTTGGTCAGGGTGGCGGACTGAAGCTTTCTTT. This encodes CASSIVWSGWRTEAFF.

The chain has TRBV9 and TRBJ1-2; TRBD1 matches 9 bases. With V trimmed by 0 bases and J by 2 bases, 5 bases remained unmatched. CDR3 length: 16 amino acids. Germline V gene lookup returns CDR1 SGDLS and CDR2 YYNGEE. The CDR3 sequence is CASSVAYGTGNYGYTF. The CDR3 region has the DNA TGTGCCAGCAGCGTAGCTTACGGGACAGGGAACTATGGCTACACCTTC.

Of note for this clone: A far larger clone is a single base away, which makes a read error likely. CDR3 DNA: TGTGCCAGCAGCCAAACGGGGGCTGAGCAGTTCTTC. Protein sequence: CASSQTGAEQFF. The V gene is TRBV4-2, the J gene TRBJ2-1, with D possibly called TRBD1 or TRBD2 (6 bases each). This CDR3 spans 12 amino acids. Trimming stripped 2 bases from V and 9 bases from J, with 8 bases between. Germline V gene sequence: CDR1 LGHNA, CDR2 YNFKEQ.

V gene TRBV18 combines with J gene TRBJ2-1, with 8 bases matching TRBD1. This CDR3 is 11 amino acids long. The trim removed 5 bases at V and 10 bases at J, leaving 1 base unmatched. Germline-derived CDR1 and CDR2 are KGHSH and LQKENI. The CDR3 sequence is CASSGQGEQFF. CDR3 in DNA: TGTGCCAGCTCAGGACAGGGAGAGCAGTTCTTC.

The V and J genes are TRBV7-2 and TRBJ2-5; tentative D call: TRBD1 (6 bases). The CDR3 length is 15 residues. Germline CDR1 is SGHTA and CDR2 is FQGNSA. V was cut by 3 bases and J by 4 bases, with 15 bases left in between. The CDR3 region has the DNA TGTGCCAGCAGCTTTCCCTCGACAGGCCGAGAGACCCAGTACTTC. Protein product: CASSFPSTGRETQYF.

The V and J genes are TRBV21-1 and TRBJ2-7; the table gives TRBD1 as D, unverified against the DNA. TRBV21-1 is described as a pseudogene. The CDR3 has 14 residues. The CDR3 loop is CASSKGGGSYEQYF. In DNA, the CDR3 is TGTGCCAGCAGCAAAGGAGGGGGCTCCTACGAGCAGTACTTC.

The chain combines TRBV19 with TRBJ1-5; D gene unclear. This CDR3 is 14 amino acids long. The germline V and J ends were trimmed by 7 bases and 3 bases, with 13 bases remaining between them. Germline loops: CDR1 LNHDA, CDR2 SQIVND (reference sequence). The CDR3 DNA sequence: TGTGCCAGTAAGGGTGAACGGTTCAATCAGCCCCAGCATTTT. Protein: CASKGERFNQPQHF.

The rearrangement links TRBV29-1 to TRBJ1-1; D gene uncertain. Per the germline V gene, CDR1 is SQVTM and CDR2 is ANQGSEA. This CDR3 is 11 amino acids long. Trimming removed 4 bases from V and 6 bases from J, with 9 bases in between. The CDR3 sequence is CSVAGSPEAFF. In DNA, the CDR3 is TGCAGCGTTGCAGGCAGCCCTGAAGCTTTCTTT.

J is TRBJ1-1 and V is TRBV7-2; D is ambiguous. Trimming removed 6 bases at V and 0 bases at J, with 11 bases between. The CDR3 has 14 residues. Per germline, CDR1 SGHTA and CDR2 FQGNSA. The CDR3 nucleotides read TGTGCCAGCAGATCGGCCGTCATGAACACTGAAGCTTTCTTT. Its translation: CASRSAVMNTEAFF.